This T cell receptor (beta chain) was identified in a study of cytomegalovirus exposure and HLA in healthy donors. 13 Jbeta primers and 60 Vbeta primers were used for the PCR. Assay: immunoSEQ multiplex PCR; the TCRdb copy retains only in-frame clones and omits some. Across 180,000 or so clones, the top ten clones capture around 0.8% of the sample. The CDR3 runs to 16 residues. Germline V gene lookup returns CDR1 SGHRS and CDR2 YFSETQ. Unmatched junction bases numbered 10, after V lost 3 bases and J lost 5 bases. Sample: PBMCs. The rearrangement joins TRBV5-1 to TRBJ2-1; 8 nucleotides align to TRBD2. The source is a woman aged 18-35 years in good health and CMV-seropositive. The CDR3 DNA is TGCGCCAGCAGCTCTCCGGGGGGGGAGTACGACAATGAGCAGTTCTTC. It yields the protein CASSSPGGEYDNEQFF. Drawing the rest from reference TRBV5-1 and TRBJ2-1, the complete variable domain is KAGVTQTPRYLIKTRGQQVTLSCSPISGHRSVSWYQQTPGQGLQFLFEYFSETQRNKGNFPGRFSGRQFSNSRSEMNVSTLELGDSALYLCASSSPGGEYDNEQFFGPGTRLTVL.